These T cell receptor beta chains were read from a single sample in a study of metastatic and nonmetastatic thyroid tumors. MiXCR was used by TCRdb to re-call the PCR reads. The data hold under 75,000 clones, with roughly 18% observed a single time. The specimen sequenced was blood. All receptors come from a female donor with papillary thyroid cancer or a benign thyroid nodule (not recorded which). Some clones in this sample may be carry-over from other donors' samples. The CDR3 runs from the conserved cysteine through the conserved F or W. A D gene is named only where the DNA matches it firmly. Size is stated for part of the rows, as once, few or many counts, or as a class when the clone is expanded.

abundance | d_gene | j_gene | v_gene | CDR3aa
few | TRBD2 | TRBJ2-5 | TRBV6-1 | CASSFGTSGSSGETQYF
many | TRBD1 | TRBJ1-1 | TRBV5-1 | CASSGQGATEAFF
many | TRBD1 | TRBJ2-2 | TRBV30 | CAWSRDRFSGELFF
few | NA | TRBJ2-7 | TRBV7-2 | CASQGYEQYF
NA | TRBD2 | TRBJ2-7 | TRBV20-1 | CSARVFLAGVVEQYF
NA | NA | TRBJ2-7 | TRBV12-3/TRBV12-4 | CASSPRSGKTYEQYF
many | NA | TRBJ2-1 | TRBV5-1 | CASSITGRTVNEQFF
NA | TRBD2 | TRBJ2-1 | TRBV30 | CAWSFAASGYNEQFF
many | TRBD2 | TRBJ2-7 | TRBV27 | CASSLLTSGGPREQYF
many | TRBD1 | TRBJ1-2 | TRBV6-1 | CASSSNRGGYTF
many | TRBD2 | TRBJ2-1 | TRBV29-1 | CSAGTSGLDEQFF
many | NA | TRBJ2-1 | TRBV4-1 | CASSRRGDEQFF
many | NA | TRBJ2-1 | TRBV12-3/TRBV12-4 | CASSLWTAREQFF
many | NA | TRBJ2-1 | TRBV6-5 | CASSYAGAVSYNEQFF
many | NA | TRBJ2-2 | TRBV7-9 | CASSRRGDFTGELFF
many | NA | TRBJ2-2 | TRBV7-2 | CASSFHARETGELFF
many | NA | TRBJ1-6 | TRBV20-1 | CSARGTGWGSPLHF
many | NA | TRBJ2-3 | TRBV7-6 | CASSFSTDTQYF
many | NA | TRBJ2-1 | TRBV27 | CASSYSSSSYNEQFF
many | NA | TRBJ1-3 | TRBV10-1 | CASSESSSSGNTIYF
many | NA | TRBJ2-2 | TRBV11-3 | CASSPMRGANTGELFF
many | TRBD2 | TRBJ2-3 | TRBV13 | CASSPGTSPDTQYF
NA | NA | TRBJ1-2 | TRBV5-6 | CASSLYRGYTF
many | NA | TRBJ1-3 | TRBV7-9 | CASSLKGFGGNTIYF
NA | NA | TRBJ1-2 | TRBV6-5 | CASSYLGDYGYTF
many | NA | TRBJ2-7 | TRBV7-9 | CASGSSAAVSYEQYF
NA | NA | TRBJ2-3 | TRBV12-3/TRBV12-4 | CASRTSGSPSTDTQYF
NA | NA | TRBJ1-2 | TRBV4-1 | CASSQDLGYYGYTF
many | NA | TRBJ1-2 | TRBV12-3/TRBV12-4 | CASRQGGGYTF
once | TRBD2 | TRBJ2-1 | TRBV11-2 | CASSSLAGAYNEQFF
few | NA | TRBJ1-5 | TRBV6-2/TRBV6-3 | CASNQLGTLNQPQHF
few | TRBD1 | TRBJ2-1 | TRBV12-3/TRBV12-4 | CASSIRTTGGEFF
many | TRBD2 | TRBJ2-7 | TRBV6-1 | CASSATSATYF
NA | TRBD2 | TRBJ2-7 | TRBV4-2 | CASGQDVQRENYEQYF
many | NA | TRBJ2-1 | TRBV5-1 | CASSLEASGSYNEQFF
many | NA | TRBJ2-5 | TRBV27 | CASSLGTEQETQYF
NA | NA | TRBJ2-7 | TRBV12-3/TRBV12-4 | CARTRTTTYEQYF
NA | NA | TRBJ2-1 | TRBV20-1 | CSARERVYSYNEQFF
many | TRBD1 | TRBJ2-7 | TRBV7-6 | CASSPLVGQGPYEQYF